The clone carrying this T cell receptor (beta chain) appeared a few times. A second about 7 to 11 cycle PCR used barcoded and J-beta primers. MiXCR, applied by TCRdb to the 5' RACE reads, yields one record per CDR3 protein. The table has roughly 1 million distinct CDR3 sequences, 20% to 25% seen once. The record originates from a study of blood T cells in healthy people across ages. This CDR3 region has 14 residues. V was shortened by 2 bases and J by 5 bases, with 9 bases between the two germline ends. The germline CDR1 and CDR2 sequences are MNHEY and SVGAGI. A further study also used this sample, focusing on T cells of mothers and their children.

The TCR was taken from a girl between 2 and 10 years old in good health. The gene calls are TRBV6-5 and TRBJ1-4; TRBD1 is a possible D gene (6 bases). Source material: blood. The CDR3 spells CASSYTGINEKLFF. CDR3 DNA sequence: TGTGCCAGCAGTTACACAGGGATCAATGAAAAACTGTTTTTT.